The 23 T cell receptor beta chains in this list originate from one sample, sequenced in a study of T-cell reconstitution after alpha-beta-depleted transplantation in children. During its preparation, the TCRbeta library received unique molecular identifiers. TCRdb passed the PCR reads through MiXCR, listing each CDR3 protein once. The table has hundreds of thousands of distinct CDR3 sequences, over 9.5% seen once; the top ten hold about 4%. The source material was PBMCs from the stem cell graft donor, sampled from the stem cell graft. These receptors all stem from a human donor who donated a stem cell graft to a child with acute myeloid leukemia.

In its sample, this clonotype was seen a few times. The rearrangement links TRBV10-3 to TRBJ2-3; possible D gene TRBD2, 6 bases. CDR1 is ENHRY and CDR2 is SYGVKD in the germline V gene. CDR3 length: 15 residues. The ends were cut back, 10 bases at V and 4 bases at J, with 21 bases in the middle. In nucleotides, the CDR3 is TGTGCCACCAAGCCCGGCGCCGGGAGTGCAGATACGCAGTATTTT. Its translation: CATKPGAGSADTQYF.

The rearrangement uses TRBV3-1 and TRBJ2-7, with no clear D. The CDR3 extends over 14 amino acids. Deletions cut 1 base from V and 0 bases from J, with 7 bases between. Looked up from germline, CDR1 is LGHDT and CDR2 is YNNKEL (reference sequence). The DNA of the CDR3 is TGTGCCAGCAGCCAAGCCCGCCCCTCCTACGAGCAGTACTTC. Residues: CASSQARPSYEQYF.

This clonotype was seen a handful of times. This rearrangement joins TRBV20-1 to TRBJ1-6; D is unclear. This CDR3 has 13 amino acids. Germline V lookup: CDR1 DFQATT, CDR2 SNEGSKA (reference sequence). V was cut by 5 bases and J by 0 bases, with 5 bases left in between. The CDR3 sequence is CSAQSSYNSPLHF. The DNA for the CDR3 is TGCAGTGCTCAAAGCTCCTATAATTCACCCCTCCACTTT.

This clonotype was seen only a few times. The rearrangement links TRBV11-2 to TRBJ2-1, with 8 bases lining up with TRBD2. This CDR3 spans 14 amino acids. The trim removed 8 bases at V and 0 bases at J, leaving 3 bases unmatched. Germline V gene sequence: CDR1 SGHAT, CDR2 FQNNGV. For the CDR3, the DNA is TGTGCCAGCGGCGCGGGAGGCTCCTACAATGAGCAGTTCTTC. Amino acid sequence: CASGAGGSYNEQFF.

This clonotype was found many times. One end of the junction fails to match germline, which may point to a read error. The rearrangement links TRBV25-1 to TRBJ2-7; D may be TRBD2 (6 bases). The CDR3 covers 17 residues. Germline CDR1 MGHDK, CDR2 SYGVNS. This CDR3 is CASTEKAKSGVSHEQYF. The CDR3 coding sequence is TGTGCCAGCACCGAAAAGGCCAAGTCGGGAGTCTCCCACGAGCAGTACTTC.

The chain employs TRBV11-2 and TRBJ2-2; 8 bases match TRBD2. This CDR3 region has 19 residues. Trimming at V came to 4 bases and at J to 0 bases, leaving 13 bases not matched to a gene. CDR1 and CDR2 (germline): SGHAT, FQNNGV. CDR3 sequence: CASSSFSSRTSPNTGELFF. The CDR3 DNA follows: TGTGCCAGCAGCTCCTTTTCCTCAAGGACTAGCCCGAACACCGGGGAGCTGTTTTTT.

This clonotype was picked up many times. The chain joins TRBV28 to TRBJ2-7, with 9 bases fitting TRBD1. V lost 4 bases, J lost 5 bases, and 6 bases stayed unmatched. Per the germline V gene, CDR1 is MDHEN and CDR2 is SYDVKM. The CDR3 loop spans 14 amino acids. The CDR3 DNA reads TGTGCCAGCAGTTCCACGGGACAGGGTAACGAGCAGTACTTC. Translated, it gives CASSSTGQGNEQYF.

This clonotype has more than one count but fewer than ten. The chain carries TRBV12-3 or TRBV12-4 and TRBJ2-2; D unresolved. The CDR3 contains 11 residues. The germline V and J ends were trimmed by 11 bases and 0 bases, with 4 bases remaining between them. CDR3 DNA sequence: TGTGCCCAGTCGAACACCGGGGAGCTGTTTTTT. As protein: CAQSNTGELFF.

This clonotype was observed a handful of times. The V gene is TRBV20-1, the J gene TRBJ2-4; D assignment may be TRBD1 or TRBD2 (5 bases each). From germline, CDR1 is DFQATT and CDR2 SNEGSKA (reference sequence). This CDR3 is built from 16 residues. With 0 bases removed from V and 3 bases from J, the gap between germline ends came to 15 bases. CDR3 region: CSARESGTASKNIQYF. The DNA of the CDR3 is TGCAGTGCTAGAGAGAGTGGGACGGCGAGCAAAAACATTCAGTACTTC.

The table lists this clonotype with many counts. In DNA form, the CDR3 reads TGTGCCAGCACCTGGCAGGGACTTCAGGACACCATATATTTT. As protein: CASTWQGLQDTIYF. The chain carries TRBV3-1 and TRBJ1-3; the D gene is possibly TRBD1 (5 bases). Trimming removed 7 bases at V and 8 bases at J, with 18 bases between. CDR1 and CDR2 from the germline V gene are LGHDT and YNNKEL (reference sequence). This CDR3 has 14 residues.

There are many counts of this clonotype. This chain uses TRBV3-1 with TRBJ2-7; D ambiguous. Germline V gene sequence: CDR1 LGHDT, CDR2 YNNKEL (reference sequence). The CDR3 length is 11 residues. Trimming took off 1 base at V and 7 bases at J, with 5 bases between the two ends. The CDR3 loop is CASSQVEEQYF. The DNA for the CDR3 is TGTGCCAGCAGCCAAGTCGAGGAGCAGTACTTC.

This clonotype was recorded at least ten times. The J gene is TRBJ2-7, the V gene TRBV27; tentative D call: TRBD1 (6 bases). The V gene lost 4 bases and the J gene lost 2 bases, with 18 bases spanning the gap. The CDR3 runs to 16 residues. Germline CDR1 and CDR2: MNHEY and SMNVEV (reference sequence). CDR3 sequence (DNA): TGTGCCAGCAGTTCGACCGGGACACTCTTAACCTACGAGCAGTACTTC. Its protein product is CASSSTGTLLTYEQYF.

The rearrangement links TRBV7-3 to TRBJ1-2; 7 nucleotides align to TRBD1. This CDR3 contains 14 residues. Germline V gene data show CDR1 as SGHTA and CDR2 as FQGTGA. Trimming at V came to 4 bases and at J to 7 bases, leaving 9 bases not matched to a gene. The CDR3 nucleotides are TGTGCCAGCAGCTCTCGGACAGGAAAGGGTGGCTACACCTTC. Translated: CASSSRTGKGGYTF.

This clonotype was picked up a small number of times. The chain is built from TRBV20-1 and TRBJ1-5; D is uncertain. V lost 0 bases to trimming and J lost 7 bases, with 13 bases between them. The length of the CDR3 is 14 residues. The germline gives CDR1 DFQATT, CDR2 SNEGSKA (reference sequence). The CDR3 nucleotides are TGCAGTGCTAGAGATCTCCGCCAAACCCAGCCCCAGCATTTT. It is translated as CSARDLRQTQPQHF.

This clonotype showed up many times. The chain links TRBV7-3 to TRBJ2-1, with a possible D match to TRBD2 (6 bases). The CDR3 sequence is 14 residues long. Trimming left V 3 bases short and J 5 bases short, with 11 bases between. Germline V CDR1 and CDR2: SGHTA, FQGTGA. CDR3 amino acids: CASSFELANNEQFF. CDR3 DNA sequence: TGTGCCAGCAGCTTCGAGCTAGCGAACAATGAGCAGTTCTTC.

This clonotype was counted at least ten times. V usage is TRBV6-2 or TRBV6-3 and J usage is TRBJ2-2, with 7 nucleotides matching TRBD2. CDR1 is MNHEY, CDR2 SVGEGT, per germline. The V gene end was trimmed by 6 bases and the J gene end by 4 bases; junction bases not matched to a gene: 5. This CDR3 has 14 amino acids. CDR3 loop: CASRTGTTTGELFF. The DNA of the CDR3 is TGTGCCAGCAGGACCGGGACTACCACCGGGGAGCTGTTTTTT.

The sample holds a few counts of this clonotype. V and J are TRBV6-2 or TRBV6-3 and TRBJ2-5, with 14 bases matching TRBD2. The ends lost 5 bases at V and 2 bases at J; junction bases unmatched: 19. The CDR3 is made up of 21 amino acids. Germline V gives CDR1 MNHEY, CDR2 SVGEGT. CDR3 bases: TGTGCCAGCAGTCTTGAATGGACAGGGGGGACTAGCGGGAGTGGACAAGAGACCCAGTACTTC. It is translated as CASSLEWTGGTSGSGQETQYF.

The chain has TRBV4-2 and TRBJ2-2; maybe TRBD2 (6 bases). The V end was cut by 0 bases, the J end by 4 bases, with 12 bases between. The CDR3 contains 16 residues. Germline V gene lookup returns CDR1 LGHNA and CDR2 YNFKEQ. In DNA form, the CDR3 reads TGTGCCAGCAGCCAAGACCCCGGGAGTCCCACCGGGGAGCTGTTTTTT. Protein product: CASSQDPGSPTGELFF.

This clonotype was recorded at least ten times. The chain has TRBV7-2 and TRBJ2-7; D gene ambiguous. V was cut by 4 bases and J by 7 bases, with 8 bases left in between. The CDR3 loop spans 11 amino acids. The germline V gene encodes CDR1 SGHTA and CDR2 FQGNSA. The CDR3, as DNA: TGTGCCAGCAGCTCCGGACGGGAGCAGTACTTC. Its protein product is CASSSGREQYF.

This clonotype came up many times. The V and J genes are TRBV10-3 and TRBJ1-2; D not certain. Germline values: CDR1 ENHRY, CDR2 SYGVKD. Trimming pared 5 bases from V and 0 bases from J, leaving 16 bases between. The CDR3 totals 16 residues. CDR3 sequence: CAISTDGISANYGYTF. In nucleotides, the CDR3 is TGTGCCATCAGTACCGACGGAATCTCAGCTAACTATGGCTACACCTTC.

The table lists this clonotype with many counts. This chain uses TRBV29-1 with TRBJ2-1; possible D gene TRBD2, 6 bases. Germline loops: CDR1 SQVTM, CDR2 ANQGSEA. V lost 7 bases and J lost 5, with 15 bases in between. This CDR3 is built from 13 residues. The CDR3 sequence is CSAGVRGDNEQFF. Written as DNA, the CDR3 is TGCAGCGCGGGGGTGAGAGGAGACAATGAGCAGTTCTTC.

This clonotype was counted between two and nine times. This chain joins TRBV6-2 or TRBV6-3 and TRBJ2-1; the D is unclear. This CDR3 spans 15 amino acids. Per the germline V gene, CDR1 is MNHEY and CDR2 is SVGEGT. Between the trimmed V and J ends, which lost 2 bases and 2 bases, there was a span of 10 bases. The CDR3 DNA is TGTGCCAGCAGTTACCGGGCCATGACCTACAATGAGCAGTTCTTC. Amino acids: CASSYRAMTYNEQFF.

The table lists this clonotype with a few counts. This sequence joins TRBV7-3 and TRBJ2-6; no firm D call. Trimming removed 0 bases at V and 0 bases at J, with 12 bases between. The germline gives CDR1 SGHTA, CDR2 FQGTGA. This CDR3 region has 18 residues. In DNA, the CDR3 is TGTGCCAGCAGCTTAACAGGGCTTTCCTTCTCTGGGGCCAACGTCCTGACTTTC. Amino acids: CASSLTGLSFSGANVLTF.